These 13 T cell receptor beta chains share one sample of origin, sequenced in a study of cytomegalovirus exposure and HLA in healthy donors. The PCR used 60 Vbeta and 13 Jbeta primers. This table comes from immunoSEQ multiplex PCR, and its TCRdb copy is limited to in-frame clones, with some not included. Of more than 200,000 clones in the sample, roughly 82% are singletons; the top ten hold 6%. The material sequenced was PBMCs. The receptor source for this set is a middle-aged man in good health and CMV-seropositive.

The genes are TRBV6-5 and TRBJ2-2; 7 nucleotides agree with TRBD2. The germline V gene encodes CDR1 MNHEY and CDR2 SVGAGI. Losses at the gene ends were 5 bases for V and 3 bases for J; bases not matched to a gene: 6. This CDR3 has 15 amino acids. The CDR3 protein is CASSLRTSYTGELFF. In DNA form, the CDR3 reads TGTGCCAGCAGTCTAAGGACTAGTTACACCGGGGAGCTGTTTTTT.

The rearrangement uses TRBV6-1 and TRBJ2-7; 8 nucleotides line up with TRBD1. V lost 6 bases and J lost 2; bases outside the gene matches: 9. In germline, CDR1 is MNHNS, CDR2 SASEGT. This CDR3 has 15 amino acids. CDR3 sequence: CASSQPRTGTYEQYF. The DNA for the CDR3 is TGTGCCAGCAGCCAGCCACGGACAGGGACCTACGAGCAGTACTTC.

V usage is TRBV28 and J usage is TRBJ2-2, with D possibly TRBD2 on 5 matching bases. CDR1 is MDHEN and CDR2 is SYDVKM in the germline V gene. The CDR3 spans 14 residues. V shed 2 bases and J shed 1 base, with 5 bases lying between them. The CDR3 loop is CASSLGGNTGELFF. CDR3 sequence (DNA): TGTGCCAGCAGTTTAGGAGGGAACACCGGGGAGCTGTTTTTT.

The rearrangement joins TRBV27 to TRBJ2-1; possible D gene TRBD2, 6 bases. Germline V gene data show CDR1 as MNHEY and CDR2 as SMNVEV (reference sequence). The CDR3 covers 12 residues. Trimming removed 3 bases at V and 12 bases at J, with 12 bases between. This CDR3 reads CASSFPGAGQFF. DNA for the CDR3: TGTGCCAGCAGTTTCCCGGGAGCGGGGCAGTTCTTC.

This sequence joins TRBV19 and TRBJ2-7; 11 bases align to TRBD2. CDR3 length equals 15 residues. V lost 4 bases, J lost 3 bases, and 5 bases stayed unmatched. Germline assignment: CDR1 LNHDA and CDR2 SQIVND (reference sequence). The CDR3 protein is CASSTAGTSGYEQYF. CDR3 DNA sequence: TGTGCCAGTAGTACAGCCGGGACTAGCGGCTACGAGCAGTACTTC.

The chain joins TRBV7-9 to TRBJ2-5; D may be TRBD1 (5 bases). Looked up from germline, CDR1 is SEHNR and CDR2 is FQNEAQ (reference sequence). V was trimmed by 5 bases and J by 1 base, leaving 17 bases between them. The CDR3 has 16 amino acids. The CDR3 region is CASSEPWVQGQETQYF. The CDR3 DNA is TGTGCCAGCAGCGAACCTTGGGTTCAGGGCCAAGAGACCCAGTACTTC. The full variable domain, rest sourced from reference TRBV7-9 and TRBJ2-5, is DTGVSQNPRHKITKRGQNVTFRCDPISEHNRLYWYRQTLGQGPEFLTYFQNEAQLEKSRLLSDRFSAERPKGSFSTLEIQRTEQGDSAMYLCASSEPWVQGQETQYFGPGTRLLVL.

The V and J genes are TRBV5-1 and TRBJ1-3; D remains unclear. The CDR3 runs 14 residues. V was clipped by 0 bases and J by 0 bases, with 4 bases between them. Per the germline V gene, CDR1 is SGHRS and CDR2 is YFSETQ. CDR3 bases: TGCGCCAGCAGCTTGGCAGACTCTGGAAACACCATATATTTT. Its translation is CASSLADSGNTIYF.

The rearrangement uses TRBV11-3 and TRBJ2-7; TRBD2 agrees at 10 bases. The CDR3 contains 14 residues. Unmatched junction bases numbered 4, after V lost 2 bases and J lost 6 bases. Germline-derived CDR1 and CDR2 are SGHNT and YENEEA. CDR3 sequence (DNA): TGTGCCAGCAGCTTAAGTCGACTAGCGGGCGAGCAGTACTTC. Residues: CASSLSRLAGEQYF.

The chain combines TRBV7-9 with TRBJ2-1, with unresolved D. Deletions cut 5 bases from V and 0 bases from J, with 17 bases between. The CDR3 is made up of 17 amino acids. Looked up from germline, CDR1 is SEHNR and CDR2 is FQNEAQ (reference sequence). The CDR3 nucleotides are TGTGCCAGCAGCCGACTCAAAGGCTCAGACTCCTACAATGAGCAGTTCTTC. It is translated as CASSRLKGSDSYNEQFF.

V and J are TRBV5-1 and TRBJ1-2; 7 bases are shared with TRBD1. Germline CDR1 reads SGHRS; CDR2 reads YFSETQ. V lost 4 bases and J lost 8; bases outside the gene matches: 11. CDR3 length: 14 amino acids. CDR3 sequence reads: CASSDGQALGGYTF. The CDR3 DNA sequence: TGCGCCAGCAGCGACGGACAGGCCCTGGGGGGCTACACCTTC. The whole variable domain, remainder taken from reference TRBV5-1 and TRBJ1-2, is KAGVTQTPRYLIKTRGQQVTLSCSPISGHRSVSWYQQTPGQGLQFLFEYFSETQRNKGNFPGRFSGRQFSNSRSEMNVSTLELGDSALYLCASSDGQALGGYTFGSGTRLTVV.

This clone was detected only once. CDR3 nucleotides: TGTGCCAGCAGTTTCGCGGGATCACTTGGGAATGAGCAGTTCTTC. Translation: CASSFAGSLGNEQFF. This chain links TRBV7-3 with TRBJ2-1, with D maybe TRBD2 (6 bases). CDR1 and CDR2 (germline): SGHTA, FQGTGA. CDR3 length equals 15 residues. V lost 6 bases and J lost 7, with 19 bases in between. The whole variable domain, filled in from reference TRBV7-3 and TRBJ2-1, reads GAGVSQTPSNKVTEKGKYVELRCDPISGHTALYWYRQSLGQGPEFLIYFQGTGAADDSGLPNDRFFAVRPEGSVSTLKIQRTERGDSAVYLCASSFAGSLGNEQFFGPGTRLTVL.

Here the CDR3 DNA reads TGCGCCATAATTCTTCTCTACGAGCAGTACTTC. Encoded protein: CAIILLYEQYF. The gene calls are TRBV23-1 and TRBJ2-7; D is undetermined. TRBV23-1 is assigned to the ORF class and has an uncertain function. Trimming pared 10 bases from V and 3 bases from J, leaving 10 bases between. The CDR3 is 11 residues long.

This chain connects TRBV7-3 to TRBJ1-1, with 8 positions matching TRBD1. The CDR3 spans 20 residues. With 1 base clipped from V and 0 bases from J, the junction kept 16 bases outside the gene matches. Looked up from germline, CDR1 is SGHTA and CDR2 is FQGTGA. The CDR3 DNA reads as TGTGCCAGCAGCTTAAGGGGAACCGGGACTCAGGGGGCTTTGAACACTGAAGCTTTCTTT. This translates into CASSLRGTGTQGALNTEAFF.